This TCR beta chain was sequenced in a study of sequential checkpoint blockade in melanoma. Study-level information: Randomization was 1:1 between first-line nivolumab→ipilimumab and ipilimumab→nivolumab. Maintenance nivolumab came after either treatment sequence.

CDR1 is LNHDA and CDR2 is SQIVND in the germline V gene (reference sequence). The CDR3 is 15 amino acids. V shed 4 bases and J 7 bases; nucleotides not matched to a gene: 5. This clone has just a few counts. Only in-frame clones appear in the TCRdb table, and some are missing; sequencing was by immunoSEQ multiplex PCR. The data contain approximately 11,000 clones, roughly 50% of them singletons. Documented treatment: randomized to nivolumab then ipilimumab (arm A) or the reverse (arm B). None of the patients previously received DNA-damaging chemotherapy. Sorted cells were live CD3+CD8+, lacking CD19 and CD56, from PBMCs.

The chain combines TRBV19 with TRBJ2-1; 12 positions agree with TRBD1. The sample consisted of CD8+ T cells sorted from blood (inferred from file names), taken from a patient given nivolumab and ipilimumab in sequence. This TCR came from a human donor with melanoma. CDR3 coding DNA: TGTGCCAGTAGTACCGGGACAGGGGGCAGGAATGAGCAGTTCTTC. Translated: CASSTGTGGRNEQFF.